This T cell receptor beta chain is drawn from a study of blood T cell repertoires in COVID-19. CDR3 size: 13 residues. V lost 4 bases to trimming and J lost 5 bases, with 11 bases between them. Germline V gene lookup returns CDR1 LGHDT and CDR2 YNNKEL (reference sequence). Produced via immunoSEQ multiplex PCR; TCRdb's table is partial and in-frame only. The sample lists tens of thousands of clones, 76% occurring once. The specimen was peripheral blood. This sequence was found in a man aged 60 to 75 with COVID-19, enrolled during active disease. The rearrangement uses TRBV3-1 (or the pseudogene TRBV3-2) and TRBJ2-5, with D tentatively TRBD2 (6 bases). DNA of the CDR3: TGTGCCAGCAGCCCTGGGACTGTGGAGACCCAGTACTTC. It translates to CASSPGTVETQYF.